The 9 T cell receptor beta chains below all came from one sample that was sequenced in a study of molecular identifiers for immune sequencing clone quantification. TCRdb called the PCR reads again in MiXCR, with one record for every CDR3 protein. Here the sample spans about 640,000 distinct CDR3 sequences, roughly 21% being singletons. The sequencing input was naive CD8+ T cells from blood, with Jurkat cell RNA spiked in. Subset here: FACS-sorted CD8+CD4-CCR7+CD45RA+ naive T cells. The receptors derive from a human donor in good health. Some libraries in this study had Jurkat cell RNA spiked in.

A remark on this clonotype: The CDR3 does not end in the conserved phenylalanine or tryptophan, so this is likely a read error. The chain uses TRBV6-2 or TRBV6-3 and TRBJ1-2, with D possibly matching TRBD1 (6 bases). There are 14 residues in the CDR3. Germline-derived CDR1 and CDR2 are MNHEY and SVGEGT. The V end lost 3 bases, the J end lost 2 bases, and 10 bases lay between the germline ends. CDR3: CASSYNDRNYGYTL. DNA of the CDR3: TGTGCCAGCAGTTATAACGACAGGAACTATGGCTACACCCTC.

This clonotype was counted many times. One end of the junction does not line up with germline, which may come from a read error. The CDR3, as DNA: TGTGCTAGCAGCCCGACGGTGAGGGCCTACGAGCAGTACTTC. It translates to CASSPTVRAYEQYF. The chain is built from TRBV7-7 and TRBJ2-7; D is perhaps TRBD2 (5 bases). In germline, CDR1 is SSHAT, CDR2 FNYEAQ (reference sequence). The CDR3 length is 14 residues.

This clonotype was picked up many times. This chain links TRBV11-3 with TRBJ2-7; 7 nucleotides align to TRBD1. The CDR3 spans 15 residues. In germline, CDR1 is SGHNT, CDR2 YENEEA. With V trimmed by 2 bases and J by 0 bases, 4 bases remained unmatched. The CDR3 bases are TGTGCCAGCAGCTTAAGGGGACAGTCCTCCTACGAGCAGTACTTC. Translated, it gives CASSLRGQSSYEQYF.

Remarks on this clonotype: A much more abundant neighbour one base away suggests this may be a read error. This chain uses TRBV7-9 with TRBJ2-2, with 9 bases lining up with TRBD1. The CDR3 consists of 17 residues. V lost 5 bases and J lost 7; bases outside the gene matches: 14. Germline V gene lookup returns CDR1 SEHNR and CDR2 FQNEAQ (reference sequence). The CDR3 sequence: CASSPPDRGPQGGELFF. The CDR3 bases are TGTGCCAGCAGCCCCCCGGACAGGGGCCCCCAGGGCGGGGAGCTGTTTTTT.

This clonotype was counted at least ten times. This rearrangement joins TRBV7-2 to TRBJ2-5; D is undetermined. Germline V gene sequence: CDR1 SGHTA, CDR2 FQGNSA. V gave up 2 bases and J gave up 3 bases, with 10 bases separating them. The CDR3 contains 14 residues. The CDR3 sequence is CASSLFTSEETQYF. In DNA, the CDR3 is TGTGCCAGCAGCTTATTTACGAGCGAAGAGACCCAGTACTTC.

This clonotype was picked up many times. The rearrangement links TRBV20-1 to TRBJ2-7, with 10 bases matching TRBD2. The CDR3 extends over 14 amino acids. Germline values: CDR1 DFQATT, CDR2 SNEGSKA (reference sequence). The V and J ends lost 2 bases and 7 bases, in that order; junction bases with no gene match: 8. CDR3 nucleotides: TGCAGTGCTAGATGGCTAGCGGGGGAAACGGAGCAGTACTTC. Translated, it gives CSARWLAGETEQYF.

This clonotype was seen at least ten times. The DNA of the CDR3 is TGTGCCAGCAGCCCTCTAGCGGGAGCCGGGAATGAGCAGTTCTTC. This sequence encodes CASSPLAGAGNEQFF. The V and J genes are TRBV7-3 and TRBJ2-1; 10 nucleotides match TRBD2. V lost 5 bases and J lost 7; bases outside the gene matches: 8. CDR1 is SGHTA and CDR2 is FQGTGA in the germline V gene. The CDR3 is 15 residues long.

This clonotype appeared many times. The chain joins TRBV9 to TRBJ2-1; D might be TRBD1 or TRBD2, each matching 5 bases. CDR3 length: 15 amino acids. Germline V gives CDR1 SGDLS, CDR2 YYNGEE. Deletions cut 0 bases from V and 5 bases from J, with 12 bases between. In DNA form, the CDR3 reads TGTGCCAGCAGCGTAGAGGATGGGGGAGACAATGAGCAGTTCTTC. Translation: CASSVEDGGDNEQFF. The full variable domain, in which reference TRBV9 and TRBJ2-1 provide the parts outside the CDR3, is DSGVTQTPKHLITATGQRVTLRCSPRSGDLSVYWYQQSLDQGLQFLIQYYNGEERAKGNILERFSAQQFPDLHSELNLSSLELGDSALYFCASSVEDGGDNEQFFGPGTRLTVL.

This clonotype was seen repeatedly, ten times or more. This chain connects TRBV7-9 to TRBJ2-5; 7 bases line up with TRBD1. The V gene's germline CDR1 is SEHNR and CDR2 FQNEAQ (reference sequence). The J segment lost 5 bases and the V segment lost 5 bases, leaving 14 bases of the junction unmatched. The CDR3 is 16 residues long. DNA of the CDR3: TGTGCCAGCAGCACCCCCCGGACAGGCCCGCATGAGACCCAGTACTTC. Translated: CASSTPRTGPHETQYF.